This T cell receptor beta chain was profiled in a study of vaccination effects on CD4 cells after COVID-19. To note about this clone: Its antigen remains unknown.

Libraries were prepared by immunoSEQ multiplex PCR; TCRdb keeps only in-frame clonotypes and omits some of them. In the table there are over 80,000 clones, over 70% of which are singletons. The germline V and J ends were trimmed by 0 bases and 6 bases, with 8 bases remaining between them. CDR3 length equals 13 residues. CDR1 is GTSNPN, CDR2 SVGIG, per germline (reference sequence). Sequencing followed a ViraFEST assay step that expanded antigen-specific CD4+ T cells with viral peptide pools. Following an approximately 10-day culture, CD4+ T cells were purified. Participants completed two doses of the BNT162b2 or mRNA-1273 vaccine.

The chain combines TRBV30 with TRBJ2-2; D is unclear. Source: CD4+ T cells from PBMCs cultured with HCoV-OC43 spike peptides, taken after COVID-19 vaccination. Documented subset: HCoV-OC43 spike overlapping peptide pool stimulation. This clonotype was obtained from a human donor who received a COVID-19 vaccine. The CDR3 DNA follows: TGTGCCTGGAGTGTACTACGCTCCGGGGAGCTGTTTTTT. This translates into CAWSVLRSGELFF.